One and the same sample provided the 17 T cell receptor beta chains below, sequenced in a study of cytomegalovirus exposure and HLA in healthy donors. The primer mix had 60 Vbeta and 13 Jbeta primers. Libraries were prepared by immunoSEQ multiplex PCR; TCRdb keeps only in-frame clonotypes and omits some of them. This sample carries about 260,000 clones, around four fifths of them seen once, and the ten largest clones take about 2%. The sequenced sample was PBMCs. Every receptor here comes from a woman aged 40 to 50 in good health and CMV-seropositive.

This chain uses TRBV27 with TRBJ1-5; D is ambiguous. Trimming stripped 5 bases from V and 6 bases from J, with 8 bases between. This CDR3 is built from 12 residues. Germline V lookup: CDR1 MNHEY, CDR2 SMNVEV (reference sequence). CDR3 DNA sequence: TGTGCCAGCAGTACCCGCGGTCAGCCCCAGCATTTT. This encodes CASSTRGQPQHF.

This sequence joins TRBV5-6 and TRBJ2-7; TRBD2 matches at 12 bases. V shed 4 bases and J 3 bases; nucleotides not matched to a gene: 5. The CDR3 sequence is 15 residues long. Germline loops: CDR1 SGHDT, CDR2 YYEEEE. Here the CDR3 reads CASSLAGGPLYEQYF. CDR3 in DNA: TGTGCCAGCAGCCTAGCGGGAGGGCCTCTCTACGAGCAGTACTTC.

The V and J genes are TRBV2 and TRBJ1-1; D is ambiguous. Germline CDR1 SNHLY, CDR2 FYNNEI. V lost 9 bases to trimming and J lost 8 bases, with 13 bases between them. This CDR3 contains 11 residues. CDR3 in DNA: TGTGCCAGTAACGTCCGCAGGGAAGCTTTCTTT. Encoded protein: CASNVRREAFF. Drawing the rest from reference TRBV2 and TRBJ1-1, the complete variable domain is EPEVTQTPSHQVTQMGQEVILRCVPISNHLYFYWYRQILGQKVEFLVSFYNNEISEKSEIFDDQFSVERPDGSNFTLKIRSTKLEDSAMYFCASNVRREAFFGQGTRLTVV.

This chain links TRBV30 with TRBJ2-4; perhaps TRBD2 as D (5 bases). Germline values: CDR1 GTSNPN, CDR2 SVGIG (reference sequence). The CDR3 contains 13 residues. The V end was cut by 1 base, the J end by 9 bases, with 13 bases between. The CDR3 DNA sequence: TGTGCCTGGAGTGCCGGGAATTGGGGCATTCAGTACTTC. Amino acid sequence: CAWSAGNWGIQYF.

The rearrangement joins TRBV5-8 to TRBJ1-1; the D is unclear. V was cut by 4 bases and J by 1 base, with 14 bases left in between. Germline V lookup: CDR1 SGHTS, CDR2 YDEGEE. The CDR3 contains 15 residues. The CDR3 sequence is CASSPSYSRNTEAFF. CDR3 nucleotide sequence: TGTGCCAGCAGCCCCTCTTATAGCCGGAACACTGAAGCTTTCTTT.

V and J are TRBV28 and TRBJ2-6; 7 bases fit TRBD1. Trimming at V came to 5 bases and at J to 4 bases, leaving 5 bases not matched to a gene. Per the germline V gene, CDR1 is MDHEN and CDR2 is SYDVKM. The CDR3 has 15 amino acids. The CDR3 reads CASSVTGYGANVLTF. CDR3 sequence (DNA): TGTGCCAGCAGTGTGACAGGGTACGGGGCCAACGTCCTGACTTTC. Together with reference TRBV28 and TRBJ2-6, the CDR3 gives the full variable domain: DVKVTQSSRYLVKRTGEKVFLECVQDMDHENMFWYRQDPGLGLRLIYFSYDVKMKEKGDIPEGYSVSREKKERFSLILESASTNQTSMYLCASSVTGYGANVLTFGAGSRLTVL.

The chain carries TRBV28 and TRBJ2-7; TRBD1 aligns across 8 bases. This CDR3 has 15 residues. Trimming at V came to 3 bases and at J to 4 bases, leaving 8 bases not matched to a gene. Per germline, CDR1 MDHEN and CDR2 SYDVKM. The CDR3 loop reads CASSFQDRDKYEQYF. In DNA, the CDR3 is TGTGCCAGCAGTTTCCAGGACAGGGACAAATACGAGCAGTACTTC.

The chain joins TRBV6-5 to TRBJ1-6; 9 bases match TRBD1. The CDR3 loop spans 11 amino acids. V was pared by 4 bases and J by 16 bases, with 2 bases of the junction left unmatched. Germline CDR1 and CDR2: MNHEY and SVGAGI. This CDR3 reads CASSSGQGLHF. The CDR3 DNA sequence: TGTGCCAGCAGTTCGGGACAGGGACTCCACTTT.

The rearrangement joins TRBV7-9 to TRBJ2-3; TRBD1 is a possible D gene (6 bases). CDR1 and CDR2 from the germline V gene are SEHNR and FQNEAQ (reference sequence). Trimming pared 0 bases from V and 5 bases from J, leaving 21 bases between. CDR3 size: 18 residues. The DNA for the CDR3 is TGTGCCAGCAGCTTAGCACTGAAGCCACAGGGCGTATTAGATACGCAGTATTTT. As protein: CASSLALKPQGVLDTQYF.

This chain connects TRBV7-9 to TRBJ2-1, with 11 bases fitting TRBD2. The CDR3 runs to 16 residues. With 5 bases clipped from V and 3 bases from J, the junction kept 6 bases outside the gene matches. CDR1 and CDR2 (germline): SEHNR, FQNEAQ (reference sequence). DNA for the CDR3: TGTGCCAGCAGCCCTAGCGGGGGGCAATACTACAATGAGCAGTTCTTC. This gives the protein CASSPSGGQYYNEQFF.

In this sample, this clone turned up a few times. This sequence joins TRBV6-5 and TRBJ1-6; D remains ambiguous. The germline V and J ends were trimmed by 6 bases and 7 bases, with 16 bases remaining between them. Per the germline V gene, CDR1 is MNHEY and CDR2 is SVGAGI. The CDR3 loop spans 15 amino acids. CDR3 region: CASSYNGVENSPLHF. The CDR3 DNA is TGTGCCAGCAGCTACAACGGAGTAGAAAATTCACCCCTCCACTTT.

The gene calls are TRBV4-3 and TRBJ2-3, with D tentatively TRBD1 (5 bases). V shed 2 bases and J shed 0 bases, with 12 bases lying between them. CDR3 length: 16 residues. Germline lookup yields CDR1 LGHNA and CDR2 YSLEER. In nucleotides, the CDR3 is TGCGCCAGCAGCCAAATCACGACAGCCAGCACAGATACGCAGTATTTT. This sequence encodes CASSQITTASTDTQYF.

V is TRBV28 and J is TRBJ2-7; the match to TRBD2 covers 12 bases. The length of the CDR3 is 15 residues. Germline CDR1 is MDHEN and CDR2 is SYDVKM. V lost 5 bases, J lost 2 bases, and 4 bases stayed unmatched. The CDR3 loop reads CASSDSSGRAYEQYF. CDR3 coding DNA: TGTGCCAGCAGTGACTCTAGCGGGAGGGCCTACGAGCAGTACTTC.

The V call is TRBV6-1, the J call TRBJ1-4; D not certain. The CDR3 has 13 residues. The ends were cut back, 3 bases at V and 5 bases at J, with 7 bases in the middle. CDR1 is MNHNS and CDR2 is SASEGT in the germline V gene. The CDR3 nucleotides are TGTGCCAGCAGTGACGCGGTAAATGAAAAACTGTTTTTT. Its translation: CASSDAVNEKLFF.

J is TRBJ1-4 and V is TRBV28; no clear D gene. The length of the CDR3 is 15 residues. Trimming shortened V by 5 bases and J by 0 bases, and 10 bases separated the two germline ends. The V gene's germline CDR1 is MDHEN and CDR2 SYDVKM. The CDR3 region has the DNA TGTGCCAGCAGTGCCCGGAGGACAACTAATGAAAAACTGTTTTTT. This sequence encodes CASSARRTTNEKLFF.

The chain has TRBV11-2 and TRBJ1-2; 7 bases are a match to TRBD1. V shed 5 bases and J 8 bases; nucleotides not matched to a gene: 5. This CDR3 has 12 amino acids. The germline CDR1 and CDR2 sequences are SGHAT and FQNNGV. Here the CDR3 DNA reads TGTGCCAGCAGCCCCGAGGACAGGGGCTACACCTTC. Amino acids: CASSPEDRGYTF.

A few counts support this clone. The chain carries TRBV2 and TRBJ2-6; possibly TRBD1 for D (6 bases). This CDR3 has 12 amino acids. Germline V gene sequence: CDR1 SNHLY, CDR2 FYNNEI. The germline V and J ends were trimmed by 8 bases and 8 bases, with 10 bases remaining between them. The CDR3 nucleotides read TGTGCCAGCGCCACAGGGTCCAACGTCCTGACTTTC. It codes for CASATGSNVLTF.